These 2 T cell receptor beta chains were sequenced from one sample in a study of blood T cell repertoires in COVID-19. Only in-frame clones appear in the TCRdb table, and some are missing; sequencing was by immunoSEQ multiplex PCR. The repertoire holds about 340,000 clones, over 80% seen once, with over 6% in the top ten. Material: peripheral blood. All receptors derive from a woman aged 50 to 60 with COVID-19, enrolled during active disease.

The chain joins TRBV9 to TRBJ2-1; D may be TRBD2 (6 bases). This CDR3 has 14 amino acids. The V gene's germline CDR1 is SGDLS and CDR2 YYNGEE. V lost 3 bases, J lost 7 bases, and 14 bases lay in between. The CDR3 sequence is CASSASGERNEQFF. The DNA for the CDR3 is TGTGCCAGCAGCGCCTCGGGGGAGAGGAATGAGCAGTTCTTC.

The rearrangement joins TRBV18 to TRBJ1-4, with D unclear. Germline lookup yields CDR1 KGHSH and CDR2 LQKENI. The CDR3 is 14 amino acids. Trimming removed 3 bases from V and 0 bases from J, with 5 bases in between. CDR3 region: CASSPFATNEKLFF. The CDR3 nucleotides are TGTGCCAGCTCACCTTTCGCAACTAATGAAAAACTGTTTTTT.